The 21 T cell receptor beta chains below all came from one sample that was sequenced in a study of T-cell reconstitution after alpha-beta-depleted transplantation in children. A library of TCRbeta sequences, prepared with unique molecular identifiers, was generated. TCRdb ran MiXCR on the PCR reads and lists one entry per CDR3 protein. This table holds a few hundred thousand distinct CDR3 sequences, around 13% found once. Sample: PBMCs, mostly from graft donor cells, taken 360 days after TCRalphabeta/CD19-depleted stem cell transplant. The receptors were sampled from a male patient between 10 and 17 years old who had a stem cell transplant for acute myeloid leukemia, so the T cells may come from the graft donor.

The chain joins TRBV7-2 to TRBJ2-5; D assignment may be TRBD1 or TRBD2 (5 bases each). Germline assignment: CDR1 SGHTA and CDR2 FQGNSA. CDR3 length equals 15 residues. V lost 4 bases, J lost 0 bases, and 12 bases lay in between. As DNA, the CDR3 is TGTGCCAGCAGCTGGGGGTATAGCTACCAAGAGACCCAGTACTTC. Residues: CASSWGYSYQETQYF.

This clonotype has ten or more counts. The chain couples TRBV20-1 to TRBJ2-2, with no clear D. With 3 bases removed from V and 4 bases from J, the gap between germline ends came to 9 bases. The CDR3 loop spans 13 amino acids. Germline lookup yields CDR1 DFQATT and CDR2 SNEGSKA (reference sequence). In DNA form, the CDR3 reads TGCAGTGCTAGCAGGCCCGGCACCGGGGAGCTGTTTTTT. Translating it yields CSASRPGTGELFF.

The sample holds a few counts of this clonotype. This chain links TRBV7-2 with TRBJ1-2; no firm D call. The germline V gene encodes CDR1 SGHTA and CDR2 FQGNSA. The CDR3 totals 12 residues. The V end was cut by 2 bases, the J end by 8 bases, with 9 bases between. The CDR3 DNA sequence: TGTGCCAGCAGCTTAAGGCAGACCGGCTACACCTTC. The encoded protein is CASSLRQTGYTF.

This chain joins TRBV7-2 and TRBJ2-7, with D possibly TRBD2 on 5 matching bases. V was cut by 1 base and J by 2 bases, with 18 bases left in between. Germline CDR1 reads SGHTA; CDR2 reads FQGNSA. The CDR3 loop spans 17 amino acids. CDR3 sequence: CASSLGSSPVVPYEQYF. DNA of the CDR3: TGTGCCAGCAGCTTAGGTTCTAGCCCCGTAGTGCCCTACGAGCAGTACTTC.

This clonotype turned up a few times. The chain carries TRBV4-3 and TRBJ2-3; 7 nucleotides agree with TRBD2. The length of the CDR3 is 17 residues. The trim removed 0 bases at V and 3 bases at J, leaving 9 bases unmatched. Per germline, CDR1 LGHNA and CDR2 YSLEER. The CDR3 reads CASSQDRAGPSTDTQYF. The DNA of the CDR3 is TGCGCCAGCAGCCAAGATCGAGCGGGACCCTCTACAGATACGCAGTATTTT.

This clonotype was seen only a few times. J is TRBJ1-2 and V is TRBV6-1; D remains ambiguous. Trimming pared 5 bases from V and 7 bases from J, leaving 8 bases between. CDR1 MNHNS and CDR2 SASEGT come from the germline V gene. This CDR3 region has 11 residues. The CDR3 protein is CASSSFGGYTF. In DNA form, the CDR3 reads TGTGCCAGCAGTTCCTTCGGTGGCTACACCTTC.

This clonotype was recorded many times. The chain couples TRBV12-3 or TRBV12-4 to TRBJ1-3; D call uncertain. With 3 bases removed from V and 0 bases from J, the gap between germline ends came to 6 bases. This CDR3 has 14 amino acids. The CDR3 protein is CASSFDTSGNTIYF. The CDR3 region has the DNA TGTGCCAGCAGTTTTGACACCTCTGGAAACACCATATATTTT.

This clonotype was found a few times. The V call is TRBV27, the J call TRBJ2-4, with a weak D call TRBD1 (6 bases). Trimming took 0 bases from V and 0 from J, leaving 12 bases between them. This CDR3 is built from 17 residues. CDR1 and CDR2 (germline): MNHEY, SMNVEV (reference sequence). CDR3 DNA: TGTGCCAGCAGTTTATCGCCCTCAGGGGTAGCCAAAAACATTCAGTACTTC. Protein: CASSLSPSGVAKNIQYF.

The chain uses TRBV10-3 and TRBJ2-3; TRBD2 matches at 8 bases. Germline V gives CDR1 ENHRY, CDR2 SYGVKD. This CDR3 is built from 17 residues. J lost 2 bases, V lost 4 bases, and 11 bases had no gene match. The CDR3 reads CAISGLTSEGLTDTQYF. CDR3 nucleotides: TGTGCCATCAGTGGATTGACTAGCGAAGGTCTCACAGATACGCAGTATTTT.

This clonotype was recorded a few times. A read error may explain this, as a much larger clone is one base away. J is TRBJ2-5 and V is TRBV12-3 or TRBV12-4; D possibly uses TRBD1 or TRBD2 (5 bases each). The V end was cut by 3 bases, the J end by 3 bases, with 8 bases between. The CDR3 covers 13 residues. The CDR3 protein is CASSFWGKETQYF. CDR3 bases: TGTGCCAGCAGTTTTTGGGGGAAAGAGACCCAGTACTTC.

This clonotype was detected only a few times. This chain joins TRBV4-3 and TRBJ2-7; 7 bases fit TRBD1. Per germline, CDR1 LGHNA and CDR2 YSLEER. This CDR3 is 16 amino acids long. Trimming cost V 0 bases and J 3 bases; bases outside gene matches: 8. DNA of the CDR3: TGCGCCAGCAGCCAAGAACTTAGGACAGGAGACTACGAGCAGTACTTC. It translates to CASSQELRTGDYEQYF.

The chain joins TRBV4-2 to TRBJ2-3; the D gene could be TRBD1 or TRBD2 (6 bases each). Germline lookup yields CDR1 LGHNA and CDR2 YNFKEQ. CDR3 length: 17 amino acids. V lost 0 bases, J lost 2 bases, and 15 bases lay in between. CDR3 sequence (DNA): TGTGCCAGCAGCCAAGAACAGGGCGGGATGGCCACAGATACGCAGTATTTT. Its translation is CASSQEQGGMATDTQYF.

The chain employs TRBV15 and TRBJ2-5; D is perhaps TRBD2 (6 bases). CDR3 length: 15 residues. CDR1 is LNHNV and CDR2 is YYDKDF in the germline V gene (reference sequence). Trimming pared 1 base from V and 4 bases from J, leaving 13 bases between. CDR3 DNA: TGTGCCACCAGCAGAGTAGGGACTCGGGGAGAGACCCAGTACTTC. Protein sequence: CATSRVGTRGETQYF.

The table lists this clonotype with many counts. This rearrangement joins TRBV28 to TRBJ1-1; D is unresolved. Germline CDR1 reads MDHEN; CDR2 reads SYDVKM. The CDR3 has 13 residues. The V end lost 3 bases, the J end lost 0 bases, and 5 bases lay between the germline ends. CDR3 in amino acids: CASSFEVNTEAFF. DNA for the CDR3: TGTGCCAGCAGTTTCGAGGTGAACACTGAAGCTTTCTTT.

V is TRBV12-3 or TRBV12-4 and J is TRBJ2-1; 9 bases match TRBD2. V shed 11 bases and J 9 bases; nucleotides not matched to a gene: 5. The CDR3 length is 11 residues. CDR3 residues: CAAGGPSEQFF. The DNA for the CDR3 is TGTGCCGCGGGAGGGCCAAGTGAGCAGTTCTTC.

This rearrangement joins TRBV5-1 to TRBJ1-1, with 7 bases that match TRBD1. This CDR3 spans 15 amino acids. J gave up 5 bases and V 2 bases, and 9 bases lay outside the gene matches. The germline CDR1 and CDR2 sequences are SGHRS and YFSETQ. CDR3 sequence: CASSFKDRVSTEAFF. The CDR3 DNA follows: TGCGCCAGCAGCTTTAAAGACAGGGTATCAACTGAAGCTTTCTTT.

There are many counts of this clonotype. The rearrangement links TRBV29-1 to TRBJ2-7, with 10 bases aligning to TRBD1. Germline V gene lookup returns CDR1 SQVTM and CDR2 ANQGSEA. The CDR3 length is 17 residues. Trimming took 1 base from V and 2 from J; bases not matched to a gene: 11. CDR3 DNA sequence: TGCAGCGTTGAAGTCCCGAGGCGGGACAGGGGCGCCTACGAGCAGTACTTC. Translating gives CSVEVPRRDRGAYEQYF.

This chain connects TRBV24-1 to TRBJ1-2, with D uncertain. Germline assignment: CDR1 KGHDR and CDR2 SFDVKD. Trimming took 4 bases from V and 6 from J, leaving 5 bases between them. The CDR3 runs 11 residues. The CDR3 coding sequence is TGTGCCACCAGTGACCACGATGGCTACACCTTC. Translated, it gives CATSDHDGYTF.

This clonotype was picked up many times. This chain uses TRBV28 with TRBJ2-1; the D is unclear. This CDR3 has 16 residues. Germline V gene data show CDR1 as MDHEN and CDR2 as SYDVKM. Between the trimmed V and J ends, which lost 4 bases and 0 bases, there was a span of 13 bases. CDR3 nucleotide sequence: TGTGCCAGCAGTTCCCCTGGCACCAGCTCCTACAATGAGCAGTTCTTC. It translates to CASSSPGTSSYNEQFF.

The V call is TRBV28, the J call TRBJ2-1; 12 bases are shared with TRBD2. Germline V gene data show CDR1 as MDHEN and CDR2 as SYDVKM. The CDR3 is 14 residues long. Trimming cost V 4 bases and J 8 bases; bases outside gene matches: 3. The DNA for the CDR3 is TGTGCCAGCAGTTATAGACTAGCGGGAGATGAGCAGTTCTTC. It yields the protein CASSYRLAGDEQFF.

This clonotype was picked up a small number of times. The rearrangement uses TRBV4-2 and TRBJ2-3; possibly TRBD1 for D (6 bases). Germline V gene lookup returns CDR1 LGHNA and CDR2 YNFKEQ. The CDR3 is 15 residues long. The V end lost 2 bases, the J end lost 6 bases, and 15 bases lay between the germline ends. Here the CDR3 DNA reads TGTGCCAGCAGCCAACCCAGGGGCGCAACGGATACGCAGTATTTT. It yields the protein CASSQPRGATDTQYF.